This T cell receptor (beta chain) was captured in a study of shared clonotypes between healthy human individuals. Germline V gene data show CDR1 as PRHDT and CDR2 as FYEKMQ (reference sequence). The V end was cut by 1 base, the J end by 2 bases, with 9 bases between. The CDR3 contains 14 residues. Genomic DNA (from each subset) was split evenly across several immunoSEQ plates. The method was immunoSEQ multiplex PCR; TCRdb's version includes in-frame clones alone and lacks a portion of them. The table lists fewer than 650,000 clones, less than 80% of them singletons, with 13% in the top ten. The sample holds a few counts of this clone.

This TCR was sampled from a woman aged 40 to 55 in good health. Some clones in this sample may be carry-over from other donors' samples. Specimen: PBMCs. This chain connects TRBV13 to TRBJ2-7, with a tentative D call TRBD1 (5 bases). In nucleotides, the CDR3 is TGTGCCAGCAGCTTAGAGGGGCAAACCTACGAGCAGTACTTC. Translation: CASSLEGQTYEQYF.